This entry is about one T cell receptor beta chain. V gave up 0 bases and J gave up 12 bases, with 14 bases separating them. Germline loops: CDR1 LGHDT, CDR2 YNNKEL (reference sequence). CDR3 length: 13 amino acids. The data derive from a study of T cell responses to AZD1222 COVID-19 vaccine. Clones were sequenced by immunoSEQ multiplex PCR, and TCRdb holds only the in-frame ones, with some missing. The table shows roughly 120,000 clones, with about nine tenths occurring only once. The receptor was derived from an adult in good health. The sample in question was peripheral blood, obtained on day 0 of AZD1222 vaccination. The chain links TRBV3-1 (or the pseudogene TRBV3-2) to TRBJ1-1; D perhaps matches TRBD1 (6 bases). CDR3 in DNA: TGTGCCAGCAGCCAAGATTCGCACAGGGTAACTTTCTTT. This sequence encodes CASSQDSHRVTFF.